Listed here are 26 T cell receptor beta chains from one sample, sequenced in a study of T cell clusters in autoimmune cytopenias. TRB was amplified from roughly 270 ng of peripheral blood genomic DNA per sample. TRB rearrangements were amplified by touch-down multiplex PCR with mixed TRB-A/B primers. From the multiplex PCR reads, TCRdb lists one entry per CDR3 protein and no DNA. The sample totals under 3,500 distinct CDR3 sequences. The sequenced material came from peripheral blood. The receptor set was obtained from a human donor with an autoimmune cytopenia or autoimmune hepatitis (not recorded which).

This clonotype is called medium-sized (0.01 to 0.1%) based on its frequency. The V and J genes are TRBV30 and TRBJ1-6; the D gene TCRdb calls, TRBD1, cannot be checked with no DNA. This CDR3 is built from 14 residues. The germline gives CDR1 GTSNPN, CDR2 SVGIG (reference sequence). This CDR3 reads CAWSVSGDNSPLHF.

The CDR3 protein is CASSQVASGGQGEQLFF. The chain has TRBV4-2 and TRBJ1-4; TCRdb's D call of TRBD1 is untestable without DNA. Germline V gene lookup returns CDR1 LGHNA and CDR2 YNFKEQ. The CDR3 totals 17 residues.

The rearrangement joins TRBV6-5 to TRBJ2-5; the TCRdb call, TRBD2, lacks DNA for checking. The CDR3 length is 16 residues. Germline CDR1 MNHEY, CDR2 SVGAGI. CDR3 amino acids: CASSGSSGGVKGTQYF.

In terms of frequency, this clonotype is medium-sized. The rearrangement joins TRBV19 to TRBJ2-7. The CDR3 has 16 residues. Germline V gives CDR1 LNHDA, CDR2 SQIVND (reference sequence). CDR3 residues: CASSIAWTGAFYEQYF.

The chain combines TRBV12-3 or TRBV12-4 with TRBJ2-7. This CDR3 contains 11 residues. This CDR3 is CASSRTYEQYF.

The CDR3 is CSAPRQGKDEQFF. This rearrangement joins TRBV20-1 to TRBJ2-1; there is no DNA to check the TCRdb D call of TRBD1. This CDR3 is built from 13 residues. Germline V gene sequence: CDR1 DFQATT, CDR2 SNEGSKA (reference sequence).

The chain joins TRBV20-1 to TRBJ2-4; TCRdb's D call, TRBD1, is unchecked because there is no DNA. Germline CDR1 is DFQATT and CDR2 is SNEGSKA (reference sequence). The CDR3 loop spans 18 amino acids. CDR3 sequence reads: CSARDVRQGTLAKNIQYF.

The gene calls are TRBV10-3 and TRBJ2-7; without DNA, the TCRdb call of TRBD1 cannot be checked. This CDR3 contains 14 residues. Germline V gene sequence: CDR1 ENHRY, CDR2 SYGVKD. The CDR3 protein is CAISTGTQTYEQYF.

The chain couples TRBV27 to TRBJ1-1. CDR3 length: 13 residues. Per the germline V gene, CDR1 is MNHEY and CDR2 is SMNVEV (reference sequence). The CDR3 here is CASSLFMNTEAFF.

Judged by frequency, this clonotype is medium-sized. This chain links TRBV18 with TRBJ1-6. CDR1 and CDR2 (germline): KGHSH, LQKENI. The CDR3 sequence is 13 residues long. The CDR3 spells CASSRATDSPLHF. The variable domain in full, completed from reference TRBV18 and TRBJ1-6, reads NAGVMQNPRHLVRRRGQEARLRCSPMKGHSHVYWYRQLPEEGLKFMVYLQKENIIDESGMPKERFSAEFPKEGPSILRIQQVVRGDSAAYFCASSRATDSPLHFGNGTRLTVT.

The chain has TRBV13 and TRBJ2-2; TCRdb lists TRBD2, though no DNA is available to test this call. The CDR3 length is 16 residues. Germline CDR1 PRHDT, CDR2 FYEKMQ (reference sequence). CDR3 in amino acids: CASSLAASGRAGELFF.

The rearrangement joins TRBV20-1 to TRBJ1-3; TCRdb picks TRBD1, but there is no DNA to check that call. Germline CDR1 DFQATT, CDR2 SNEGSKA (reference sequence). The CDR3 is made up of 16 amino acids. The CDR3 spells CSAILTGDFSGNTIYF.

The rearrangement links TRBV5-4 to TRBJ2-1; the D call from TCRdb, TRBD1, cannot be confirmed without DNA. CDR3 length equals 15 residues. Germline V gene lookup returns CDR1 SGHNT and CDR2 YYREEE (reference sequence). The CDR3 here is CASSVGQGNYNEQFF.

The rearrangement links TRBV4-2 to TRBJ2-1; TCRdb names TRBD2, which stays unverified in the absence of DNA. The germline gives CDR1 LGHNA, CDR2 YNFKEQ. The CDR3 has 15 residues. The CDR3 is CASSPTSGGYNEQFF.

The V and J genes are TRBV5-5 and TRBJ2-7; the D call from TCRdb, TRBD1, cannot be confirmed without DNA. There are 16 residues in the CDR3. Germline CDR1 SGHKS, CDR2 YYEKEE (reference sequence). This chain's CDR3 is CASSVTGTDFSYEQYF. Using reference TRBV5-5 and TRBJ2-7 for the parts outside the CDR3, the full variable domain is DAGVTQSPTHLIKTRGQQVTLRCSPISGHKSVSWYQQVLGQGPQFIFQYYEKEERGRGNFPDRFSARQFPNYSSELNVNALLLGDSALYLCASSVTGTDFSYEQYFGPGTRLTVT.

This clonotype registers medium-sized by frequency. V usage is TRBV4-2 and J usage is TRBJ2-5; TCRdb names TRBD2, which stays unverified in the absence of DNA. The CDR3 extends over 14 amino acids. Germline CDR1 and CDR2: LGHNA and YNFKEQ. CDR3 amino acids: CASSQGTSGETQYF.

The rearrangement links TRBV5-1 to TRBJ2-1; the D call from TCRdb, TRBD2, cannot be confirmed without DNA. CDR1 SGHRS and CDR2 YFSETQ come from the germline V gene. CDR3 length: 11 amino acids. The CDR3: CASSLGPEQFF.

The rearrangement joins TRBV7-2 to TRBJ1-2; TCRdb returns TRBD1, unconfirmable since there is no DNA. The CDR3 contains 14 residues. The V gene's germline CDR1 is SGHTA and CDR2 FQGNSA. The CDR3 region is CASSYRDKNYGYTF.

This clonotype is identified as medium-sized from frequency. The chain couples TRBV27 to TRBJ2-7; checking the TCRdb D call of TRBD1 is not possible without DNA. Germline assignment: CDR1 MNHEY and CDR2 SMNVEV (reference sequence). This CDR3 is 15 amino acids long. CDR3 protein: CASSFTAGGFGEQYF.

The rearrangement joins TRBV19 to TRBJ2-5; TCRdb gives TRBD1 as the D gene, but with no DNA this cannot be confirmed. The CDR3 has 15 amino acids. Per germline, CDR1 LNHDA and CDR2 SQIVND (reference sequence). CDR3 region: CASSIQGQGKETQYF.

The chain links TRBV6-5 to TRBJ2-2; TCRdb's assignment of TRBD1 cannot be checked, as there is no DNA. This CDR3 comprises 13 residues. Per the germline V gene, CDR1 is MNHEY and CDR2 is SVGAGI. CDR3 residues: CASTPPNTGELFF.

In terms of frequency, this clonotype is medium-sized. The chain carries TRBV6-1 and TRBJ2-7; TCRdb returns TRBD1, unconfirmable since there is no DNA. CDR3 length equals 14 residues. From germline, CDR1 is MNHNS and CDR2 SASEGT. CDR3 sequence reads: CASAPGQSSYEQYF.

The CDR3 spells CAWSAGRQTQYF. The J gene is TRBJ2-5, the V gene TRBV30; TCRdb designates TRBD1, a call that cannot be tested without DNA. The germline gives CDR1 GTSNPN, CDR2 SVGIG (reference sequence). CDR3 length: 12 amino acids.

The chain employs TRBV20-1 and TRBJ1-1; TCRdb designates TRBD1, a call that cannot be tested without DNA. Germline values: CDR1 DFQATT, CDR2 SNEGSKA (reference sequence). This CDR3 has 12 residues. The CDR3 sequence: CSAPGRGAEAFF.

The rearrangement uses TRBV5-4 and TRBJ2-3; TCRdb indicates TRBD1, and absent DNA this call remains unverified. The CDR3 loop spans 14 amino acids. Germline V gene sequence: CDR1 SGHNT, CDR2 YYREEE (reference sequence). The CDR3 sequence is CASSRRQGTDTQYF.

This clonotype is labeled medium-sized based on frequency. The V gene is TRBV12-3 or TRBV12-4, the J gene TRBJ2-3. CDR3 length: 14 residues. The CDR3 here is CASSFAGSTDTQYF.